What follows are 4 T cell receptor beta chains derived from one specimen sequenced in a study of cytomegalovirus exposure and HLA in healthy donors. Method: immunoSEQ multiplex PCR; TCRdb's copy keeps in-frame clones and lacks some. The sample contains under 200,000 clones, under 90% of which appear only once. Source material: PBMCs. The receptors were sampled from a woman aged 18-29 years in good health and CMV-seropositive.

The V call is TRBV4-3, the J call TRBJ2-1, with D perhaps TRBD2 (7 bases). Per the germline V gene, CDR1 is LGHNA and CDR2 is YSLEER. This CDR3 comprises 17 residues. Trimming removed 0 bases from V and 7 bases from J, with 19 bases in between. The CDR3 DNA reads TGCGCCAGCAGCCAAGATAGGGCGGGGGCAAGGGGAAATGAGCAGTTCTTC. Translation gives CASSQDRAGARGNEQFF.

This clone is a singleton in its sample. The chain is built from TRBV5-1 and TRBJ2-1; a possible D gene is TRBD1 (5 bases). The CDR3 sequence is 16 residues long. V was trimmed by 4 bases and J by 1 base, leaving 15 bases between them. Per germline, CDR1 SGHRS and CDR2 YFSETQ. CDR3 amino acids: CASSARTQGSYNEQFF. The CDR3 bases are TGCGCCAGCAGCGCCCGAACTCAGGGTTCCTACAATGAGCAGTTCTTC.

The chain recombines TRBV6-5 with TRBJ1-1, with D hard to call. The germline V gene has CDR1 MNHEY and CDR2 SVGAGI. The germline V and J ends were trimmed by 2 bases and 4 bases, with 8 bases remaining between them. This CDR3 comprises 13 residues. CDR3 region: CASSYIEGTEAFF. For the CDR3, the DNA is TGTGCCAGCAGTTACATCGAGGGCACTGAAGCTTTCTTT.

V usage is TRBV11-2 and J usage is TRBJ2-1, with D tentatively TRBD2 (6 bases). Trimming took 4 bases from V and 10 from J, leaving 17 bases between them. Germline V lookup: CDR1 SGHAT, CDR2 FQNNGV. This CDR3 is 14 amino acids long. CDR3 nucleotide sequence: TGTGCCAGCAGCTCTATGCGGAGGGCCCACGAGCAGTTCTTC. Protein sequence: CASSSMRRAHEQFF.